This T cell receptor (beta chain) was sequenced in a study of blood T cell repertoires in COVID-19. Measured with immunoSEQ multiplex PCR; TCRdb has only the in-frame clones, and not every one. The sample lists roughly 250,000 clones, about 86% occurring once. Germline CDR1 reads LGHDT; CDR2 reads YNNKEL (reference sequence). The CDR3 has 16 amino acids. With 0 bases clipped from V and 0 bases from J, the junction kept 4 bases outside the gene matches. This sequence joins TRBV3-1 (or the pseudogene TRBV3-2) and TRBJ2-7; 8 nucleotides align to TRBD2. This clonotype was sampled from a woman aged 40 to 50 with acute COVID-19. The sample consisted of PBMCs or T cells enriched from blood (not recorded which). The CDR3 region has the DNA TGTGCCAGCAGCCAAGACCTAGCGGGCATCTCCTACGAGCAGTACTTC. Translation: CASSQDLAGISYEQYF.